A selection of T cell receptor beta chains follows, all from one sample in a study of siplizumab effects on memory and regulatory T cells. TCRdb's copy holds only in-frame clones and misses some; the assay was immunoSEQ multiplex PCR. The profile shows under 70,000 clones, around three quarters of them singletons. Input material: memory CD4+ T cells sorted from blood. The receptors stem from a human donor in good health. CDR3s include the opening cysteine and the closing phenylalanine or tryptophan. The D gene is left open where the match is weak. Size is stated for part of the rows, as once, few or many counts, or as a class when the clone is expanded.

>14|.|TRBD1|TRBJ2-7|TRBV28
TGTGCCAGCATCTCCGGGACAGGCTCCTACGAGCAGTACTTC
CASISGTGSYEQYF
>14|.|.|TRBJ2-5|TRBV6-1
TGTGCCAGCAGTGAAGGAGGGGGACAAGAGACCCAGTACTTC
CASSEGGGQETQYF
>13|.|.|TRBJ2-2|TRBV5-1
TGCGCCAGCAGCCTACTTACCACCGGGGAGCTGTTTTTT
CASSLLTTGELFF
>15|.|TRBD2|TRBJ2-3|TRBV28
TGTGCCAGCAGTCAAGCGGGGGGGTTCACAGATACGCAGTATTTT
CASSQAGGFTDTQYF
>18|.|TRBD2|TRBJ2-3|TRBV7-2
TGTGCCAGCAGTTTTCAGGGACTAGCGGGGGCCCGGACAGATACGCAGTATTTT
CASSFQGLAGARTDTQYF
>14|.|.|TRBJ2-5|TRBV15
TGTGCCACCAGCAGAGTCCAAGGACGAGAGACCCAGTACTTC
CATSRVQGRETQYF
>14|.|.|TRBJ2-3|TRBV11-2
TGTGCCAGCAGCTTAGGGTTGAACACAGATACGCAGTATTTT
CASSLGLNTDTQYF
>14|few|.|TRBJ1-2|TRBV5-1
TGCGCCAGCAGCTCCCGGCCGGACACCTATGGCTACACCTTC
CASSSRPDTYGYTF
>14|.|.|TRBJ2-7|TRBV5-1
TGCGCCAGCAGTAGAGGTCAGAGCTCCTACGAGCAGTACTTC
CASSRGQSSYEQYF
>14|.|.|TRBJ2-3|TRBV7-3
TGTGCCAGCAGCCTCTCCTTTGACAGGAATACGCAGTATTTT
CASSLSFDRNTQYF
>15|once|TRBD1|TRBJ1-4|TRBV5-1
TGCGCCAGCAGCTTGCGGGGACAGGACGCGGAAAAACTGTTTTTT
CASSLRGQDAEKLFF
>16|.|TRBD1|TRBJ1-2|TRBV7-2
TGTGCCAGCAGCCGTGACGGGACAGCCGGTGGCTATGGCTACACCTTC
CASSRDGTAGGYGYTF
>15|.|TRBD2|TRBJ2-5|TRBV6-1
TGTGCCAGCAGTGAAACGGGGGGGCTGGGGGAGACCCAGTACTTC
CASSETGGLGETQYF
>12|.|.|TRBJ2-7|TRBV30
TGTGCCTGGAGTGTAATGGCGGGGGAGCAGTACTTC
CAWSVMAGEQYF
>12|.|.|TRBJ2-1|TRBV29-1
TGCAGCGTTGTTTACGGGAACCATGAGCAGTTCTTC
CSVVYGNHEQFF
>17|.|TRBD2|TRBJ2-1|TRBV10-3
TGTGCCATCAGTGAGCCCCCGACTAGCGGGGAGTTCGATGAGCAGTTCTTC
CAISEPPTSGEFDEQFF
>12|.|.|TRBJ1-1|TRBV28
TGTGCCAGCAGGAAGGTAGTGACTGAAGCTTTCTTT
CASRKVVTEAFF
>16|.|.|TRBJ2-4|TRBV5-4
TGTGCCAGCAGCTTGGACAGGGCTGGTGGCAAAAACATTCAGTACTTC
CASSLDRAGGKNIQYF
>15|.|.|TRBJ2-7|TRBV6-5
TGTGCCAGCAGTTACTCTCTACACAGGCCCTACGAGCAGTACTTC
CASSYSLHRPYEQYF
>15|once|TRBD2|TRBJ2-1|TRBV28
TGTGCCAGCAGTCCAAGCGGGGGGCCTTCGGGTGAGCAGTTCTTC
CASSPSGGPSGEQFF
>13|once|.|TRBJ2-2|TRBV2
TGTGCCAGCAGTGACAGGGTTGCCGGGGAGCTGTTTTTT
CASSDRVAGELFF
>14|.|TRBD1|TRBJ2-1|TRBV18
TGTGCCAGCTCACCGGGACAGGGCTTCAATGAGCAGTTCTTC
CASSPGQGFNEQFF
>16|.|.|TRBJ2-2|TRBV4-1
TGCGCCAGCAGCCAAGTTGCGGGTATAGGAACCGGGGAGCTGTTTTTT
CASSQVAGIGTGELFF
>14|.|.|TRBJ1-1|TRBV18
TGTGCCAGCTCACCACCGGGGAAGAACACTGAAGCTTTCTTT
CASSPPGKNTEAFF
>15|.|TRBD1|TRBJ2-7|TRBV10-2
TGCGCCAGCAGTGAACAGGGGGCCGCTTCCTACGAGCAGTACTTC
CASSEQGAASYEQYF
>15|.|.|TRBJ1-1|TRBV14
TGTGCCAGCAGCCATAGGGGGGTCCAGAACACTGAAGCTTTCTTT
CASSHRGVQNTEAFF
>13|.|TRBD1|TRBJ1-2|TRBV7-9
TGTGCCGGTACAGGGGACTCTAACTATGGCTACACCTTC
CAGTGDSNYGYTF